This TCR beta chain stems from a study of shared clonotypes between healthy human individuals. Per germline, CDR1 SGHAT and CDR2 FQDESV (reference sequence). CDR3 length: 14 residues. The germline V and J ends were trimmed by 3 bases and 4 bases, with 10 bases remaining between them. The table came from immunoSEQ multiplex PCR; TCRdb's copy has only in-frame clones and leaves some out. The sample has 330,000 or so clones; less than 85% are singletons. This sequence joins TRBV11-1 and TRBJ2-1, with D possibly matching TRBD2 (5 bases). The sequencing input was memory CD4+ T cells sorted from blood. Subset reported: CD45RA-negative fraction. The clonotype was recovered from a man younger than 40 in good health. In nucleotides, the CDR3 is TGTGCCAGCAGCTTGATTACTAGGTACAATGAGCAGTTCTTC. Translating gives CASSLITRYNEQFF.